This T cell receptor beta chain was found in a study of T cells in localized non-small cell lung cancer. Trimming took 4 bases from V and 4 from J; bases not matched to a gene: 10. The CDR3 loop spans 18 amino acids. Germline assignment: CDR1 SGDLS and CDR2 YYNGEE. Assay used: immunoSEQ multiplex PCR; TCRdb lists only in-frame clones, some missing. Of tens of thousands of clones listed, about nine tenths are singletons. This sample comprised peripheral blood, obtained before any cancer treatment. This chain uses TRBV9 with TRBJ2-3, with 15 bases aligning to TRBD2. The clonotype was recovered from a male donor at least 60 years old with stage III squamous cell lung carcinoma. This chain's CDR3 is CASSKRPGLAGGADTQYF. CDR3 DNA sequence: TGTGCCAGCAGCAAAAGACCGGGACTAGCGGGGGGTGCAGATACGCAGTATTTT.